A selection of T cell receptor beta chains follows, all from one sample in a study of blood T cell repertoires in COVID-19. The protocol was immunoSEQ multiplex PCR, while the TCRdb copy is restricted to in-frame clones and leaves out a portion. Altogether about 500,000 clones are present, 89% being singletons, with the ten largest covering 0.9%. The sequenced material came from peripheral blood. The source of these receptors is a young man with COVID-19, enrolled during active disease. CDR3s include the opening cysteine and the closing phenylalanine or tryptophan. The D gene is left open where the match is weak. Clone size is stated in some rows and not others, as once, few, many or a class when expanded.

abundance	d_gene	j_gene	v_gene	CDR3aa	CDR3nt
few	TRBD1	TRBJ2-3	TRBV28	CASSVTIGGQGEGSATDTQYF	TGTGCCAGCAGTGTCACGATTGGGGGACAGGGGGAGGGGTCGGCGACAGATACGCAGTATTTT
-	-	TRBJ1-1	TRBV6-5	CASSLRAGPNTEAFF	TGTGCCAGCAGTTTAAGGGCAGGGCCGAACACTGAAGCTTTCTTT
-	-	TRBJ1-1	TRBV27	CASSLVPRAEAFF	TGTGCCAGCAGTTTAGTTCCGAGGGCTGAAGCTTTCTTT
-	-	TRBJ1-6	TRBV6-6	CASRLGQGNSPLHF	TGTGCCAGCAGACTGGGGCAGGGTAATTCACCCCTCCACTTT
-	-	TRBJ2-4	TRBV6-5	CASSSVEAKNIQYF	TGTGCCAGCAGTTCGGTAGAAGCCAAAAACATTCAGTACTTC
-	TRBD1	TRBJ1-1	TRBV19	CASSVTGGYTEAFF	TGTGCCAGTAGTGTAACAGGGGGCTACACTGAAGCTTTCTTT
-	-	TRBJ2-3	TRBV7-9	CASSLSDTQYF	TGTGCCAGCAGCTTGTCGGATACGCAGTATTTT
-	-	TRBJ1-1	TRBV12-3/TRBV12-4	CASTLWGAEAFF	TGTGCCAGCACCCTTTGGGGGGCTGAAGCTTTCTTT
-	-	TRBJ1-2	TRBV5-6	CASSFLSGMNYGYTF	TGTGCCAGCAGCTTCTTATCGGGGATGAACTATGGCTACACCTTC
-	-	TRBJ1-5	TRBV10-3	CAISESSSGSNQPQHF	TGTGCCATCAGTGAGTCAAGTTCGGGGAGCAATCAGCCCCAGCATTTT
-	TRBD2	TRBJ2-7	TRBV4-1	CASSQASGNEQYF	TGCGCCAGCAGCCAAGCTAGCGGGAACGAGCAGTACTTC
-	-	TRBJ2-1	TRBV7-9	CASSSPNYNEQFF	TGTGCCAGCAGCTCCCCCAACTACAATGAGCAGTTCTTC
-	-	TRBJ2-5	TRBV27	CASSLSQGSKTQYF	TGTGCCAGCAGTTTATCCCAGGGATCGAAGACCCAGTACTTC
-	-	TRBJ1-6	TRBV24-1	CATSGAGQSPLHF	TGTGCCACCAGTGGGGCAGGGCAGTCACCCCTCCACTTT
-	-	TRBJ1-1	TRBV7-2	CASSLGGLLNTEAFF	TGTGCCAGCAGCCTCGGAGGCCTTCTGAACACTGAAGCTTTCTTT
-	-	TRBJ2-2	TRBV24-1	CATSDSGMGTGELFF	TGTGCCACCAGTGACTCAGGGATGGGCACCGGGGAGCTGTTTTTT
-	TRBD1	TRBJ2-1	TRBV25-1	CASSSRGQGVSYNEQFF	TGTGCCAGCAGTTCACGGGGACAGGGGGTCTCCTACAATGAGCAGTTCTTC
-	TRBD2	TRBJ2-3	TRBV29-1	CSVANPTSGRTDTQYF	TGCAGCGTTGCGAACCCGACTAGCGGGAGGACAGATACGCAGTATTTT
-	-	TRBJ2-7	TRBV29-1	CSVEGTVAWEQYF	TGCAGCGTCGAAGGGACTGTTGCCTGGGAGCAGTACTTC
-	TRBD2	TRBJ2-3	TRBV19	CASSIGRLAEDTQYF	TGTGCCAGTAGTATAGGGAGACTAGCGGAAGATACGCAGTATTTT
-	-	TRBJ2-7	TRBV27	CASSFSRGAYEQYF	TGTGCCAGCAGTTTTTCCAGGGGGGCCTACGAGCAGTACTTC
-	-	TRBJ1-1	TRBV5-1	CASSLVVTPNTEAFF	TGCGCCAGCAGCTTGGTTGTGACACCCAACACTGAAGCTTTCTTT
-	-	TRBJ1-1	TRBV28	CASSFRGAGTEAFF	TGTGCCAGCAGTTTTCGGGGGGCAGGAACTGAAGCTTTCTTT
few	-	TRBJ1-1	TRBV18	CASSPNREGTEAFF	TGTGCCAGCTCGCCTAACAGGGAGGGGACTGAAGCTTTCTTT
few	TRBD1	TRBJ1-2	TRBV11-2	CASSRDRGHGYTF	TGTGCCAGCAGCCGAGACAGGGGGCATGGCTACACCTTC
-	-	TRBJ2-7	TRBV5-4	CASSLEQGAGEQYF	TGTGCCAGCAGCTTGGAGCAGGGTGCAGGCGAGCAGTACTTC
-	-	TRBJ2-2	TRBV18	CASSPGASNTGELFF	TGTGCCAGCTCACCAGGGGCGTCGAACACCGGGGAGCTGTTTTTT
-	TRBD1	TRBJ1-4	TRBV4-2	CASSPRQGDNEKLFF	TGTGCCAGCAGTCCCCGACAGGGCGATAATGAAAAACTGTTTTTT
-	-	TRBJ2-3	TRBV5-4	CASSSGGSTDTQYF	TGTGCCAGCAGTTCTGGCGGGAGCACAGATACGCAGTATTTT
-	-	TRBJ2-7	TRBV19	CASSATFAYEQYF	TGTGCCAGTAGTGCGACTTTTGCCTACGAGCAGTACTTC
-	TRBD1	TRBJ1-6	TRBV5-4	CASSSGQYNSPLHF	TGTGCCAGCAGCTCGGGACAGTATAATTCACCCCTCCACTTT
-	-	TRBJ1-3	TRBV2	CASSGWSTGNTIYF	TGTGCCAGCAGTGGTTGGAGTACTGGAAACACCATATATTTT
-	TRBD2	TRBJ2-7	TRBV7-6	CASSSERGGSGEQYF	TGTGCCAGCAGCTCGGAGCGGGGGGGCAGTGGCGAGCAGTACTTC
-	-	TRBJ2-3	TRBV27	CASSGDTQYF	TGTGCCAGCAGCGGAGATACGCAGTATTTT
-	TRBD1	TRBJ2-6	TRBV30	CAWSIGQGVTGANVLTF	TGTGCCTGGAGTATTGGACAGGGGGTCACTGGGGCCAACGTCCTGACTTTC
-	-	TRBJ2-7	TRBV27	CASSLLSGGGRSYEQYF	TGTGCCAGCAGTTTACTCAGCGGCGGCGGACGATCCTACGAGCAGTACTTC
-	TRBD2	TRBJ2-7	TRBV5-5	CASSLRAGGDEQYF	TGTGCCAGCAGCTTGCGGGCGGGAGGGGACGAGCAGTACTTC
-	TRBD1	TRBJ1-1	TRBV5-5	CASSLSLGQGGTEAFF	TGTGCCAGCAGCTTGAGTTTGGGACAGGGTGGCACTGAAGCTTTCTTT
-	TRBD2	TRBJ2-1	TRBV11-3	CASSLGASGGPHNEQFF	TGTGCCAGCAGCTTAGGGGCTAGCGGGGGGCCTCACAATGAGCAGTTCTTC
-	TRBD2	TRBJ2-7	TRBV12-3/TRBV12-4	CASSLDREGEQYF	TGTGCCAGCAGTTTGGATAGGGAGGGCGAGCAGTACTTC
-	TRBD1	TRBJ1-4	TRBV5-8	CASSLGDRADEKLFF	TGTGCCAGCAGCTTGGGGGACAGGGCAGATGAAAAACTGTTTTTT
-	-	TRBJ2-7	TRBV6-5	CASCSGWEQYF	TGTGCCAGCTGTTCGGGGTGGGAGCAGTACTTC
-	-	TRBJ2-2	TRBV7-9	CASSFLKNTGELFF	TGTGCCAGCAGCTTTCTAAAGAACACCGGGGAGCTGTTTTTT
-	TRBD2	TRBJ2-1	TRBV6-5	CASSSLRAGGHNEQFF	TGTGCCAGCAGTTCCTTACGAGCGGGGGGACACAATGAGCAGTTCTTC
-	TRBD1	TRBJ1-1	TRBV3-1/TRBV3-2	CASSQRQGGTEAFF	TGTGCCAGCAGCCAACGTCAGGGGGGCACTGAAGCTTTCTTT
-	TRBD1	TRBJ1-3	TRBV18	CASSRGQISGNTIYF	TGTGCCAGCTCCCGGGGACAGATCTCTGGAAACACCATATATTTT
-	TRBD2	TRBJ2-3	TRBV11-2	CASNLQVSGRTDTQYF	TGTGCCAGCAACCTACAAGTTAGCGGGAGAACAGATACGCAGTATTTT
-	TRBD2	TRBJ2-3	TRBV5-1	CASSTYSSGGTTDTQYF	TGCGCCAGCAGCACCTACTCTAGCGGGGGGACCACAGATACGCAGTATTTT
-	-	TRBJ2-1	TRBV5-5	CASSLEELAWSSYNEQFF	TGTGCCAGCAGCTTGGAAGAGCTAGCGTGGAGCTCCTACAATGAGCAGTTCTTC
-	-	TRBJ2-7	TRBV12-3/TRBV12-4	CASSHYEQYF	TGTGCCAGCAGCCACTACGAGCAGTACTTC
-	TRBD2	TRBJ2-2	TRBV4-2	CASSQAKTSAGVHRELFF	TGTGCCAGCAGCCAAGCCAAGACTAGCGCAGGCGTGCACAGGGAGCTGTTTTTT
-	TRBD2	TRBJ2-3	TRBV5-4	CASSSSGARTDTQYF	TGTGCCAGCAGCTCTAGCGGGGCCCGCACAGATACGCAGTATTTT
-	TRBD1	TRBJ2-1	TRBV14	CASDRGPYNEQFF	TGTGCCAGCGACAGGGGGCCTTACAATGAGCAGTTCTTC
-	TRBD2	TRBJ2-1	TRBV11-2	CASSLGPGLAGGAPNKQFF	TGTGCCAGCAGCTTAGGCCCGGGACTAGCGGGAGGTGCTCCCAATAAGCAGTTCTTC
-	-	TRBJ1-5	TRBV24-1	CATSDGDSYSNQPQHF	TGTGCCACCAGTGATGGAGACAGTTATAGCAATCAGCCCCAGCATTTT
-	TRBD1	TRBJ2-6	TRBV15	CATSRGQGGANVLTF	TGTGCCACCAGCAGGGGACAGGGGGGGGCCAACGTCCTGACTTTC
-	-	TRBJ2-7	TRBV13	CASSPPRGEGNFYEQYF	TGTGCCAGCAGCCCCCCCCGGGGAGAAGGGAACTTCTACGAGCAGTACTTC
-	-	TRBJ2-5	TRBV7-8	CASSLSRQETQYF	TGTGCCAGCAGCTTATCCAGACAAGAGACCCAGTACTTC
-	-	TRBJ1-5	TRBV7-8	CASSPLRDF	TGTGCCAGCAGCCCCTTGAGGGATTTT